One and the same sample provided the 2 T cell receptor beta chains below, sequenced in a study of post-analysis software for immune sequencing data. Findings and limits, study-wide: Among four to six TRBV segments more frequent in patients than controls were TRBV5-6, TRBV5-1 and TRBV20-1.

Incorporated into the TCR beta cDNA libraries were unique molecular identifiers, which served to reduce PCR and sequencing biases. TCRdb used MiXCR to reprocess the PCR reads, holding one entry per CDR3 protein. The sample holds approximately 400,000 distinct CDR3 sequences; less than 40% are singletons and the top ten take about an eighth. What these receptors recognize is not known. The sequenced sample consisted of blood. These receptors were collected from a girl aged 10 to 17 with multiple sclerosis.

V is TRBV10-2 and J is TRBJ1-6; the D is unclear. The CDR3 is 13 amino acids. Germline values: CDR1 WSHSY, CDR2 SAAADI. V shed 4 bases and J shed 10 bases, with 11 bases lying between them. The CDR3 reads CASSGRMGSPLHF. For the CDR3, the DNA is TGCGCCAGCAGTGGAAGGATGGGGTCACCCCTCCACTTT.

V is TRBV5-5 and J is TRBJ1-1; a possible D gene is TRBD1 (5 bases). This CDR3 contains 13 residues. Germline V gene data show CDR1 as SGHKS and CDR2 as YYEKEE (reference sequence). V lost 4 bases and J 2 bases, leaving 9 bases between the germline ends. The chain's CDR3 is CASSRTFNTEAFF. CDR3 nucleotide sequence: TGTGCCAGCAGCCGGACATTCAACACTGAAGCTTTCTTT.